This T cell receptor beta chain was identified during a study of blood T cells in healthy people across ages. Study results and limitations: With naive T cell percentage, TCR beta diversity showed a strong correlation.

There are a few counts of this clonotype. Its specificity is unknown. Drawn from each donor were about 9 milliliters of peripheral blood. This CDR3 has 14 residues. V was clipped by 5 bases and J by 2 bases, with 13 bases between them. For the second PCR, which ran for 7 to 11 cycles, a sample-barcoded 5' primer and a J-beta primer mix were used. TCRdb reanalysed the 5' RACE reads using MiXCR and keeps one entry per CDR3 protein. The sample yields approximately 1.5 million distinct CDR3 sequences, under 55% seen once. The source of this sequence is a woman aged 18-30 years in good health. The chain recombines TRBV12-3 or TRBV12-4 with TRBJ2-7, with D uncertain. What was sequenced was blood. The CDR3 loop is CASSGVATAYEQYF. The CDR3 DNA is TGTGCCAGCAGTGGTGTGGCGACGGCCTACGAGCAGTACTTC.